Each of the 2 T cell receptor beta chains below was sequenced from the same sample in a study of type 1 regulatory T cells. TCRdb fed the reads into MiXCR, producing one record per CDR3 protein. The sample lists 63,000 or so distinct CDR3 sequences, 49% occurring once. The antigens of these receptors remain unknown. The sequenced sample was cultured non-Tr1 T cells, either the whole culture or a sorted T cell fraction (not recorded which). The receptors were gathered from a human donor in good health.

The J gene is TRBJ1-2, the V gene TRBV6-5, with D unclear. Germline V gene sequence: CDR1 MNHEY, CDR2 SVGAGI. The CDR3 covers 15 residues. V lost 5 bases and J lost 4, with 17 bases in between. The CDR3 reads CASSPSIGTGYGYTF. The CDR3 bases are TGTGCCAGCAGTCCCTCGATTGGAACGGGCTATGGCTACACCTTC.

The chain is built from TRBV7-9 and TRBJ2-6; D gene ambiguous. Germline V gives CDR1 SEHNR, CDR2 FQNEAQ (reference sequence). The germline V and J ends were trimmed by 5 bases and 1 base, with 9 bases remaining between them. This CDR3 spans 15 amino acids. CDR3 protein: CASSPGLSGANVLTF. The CDR3 DNA is TGTGCCAGCAGCCCGGGCCTTTCTGGGGCCAACGTCCTGACTTTC.